The clone carrying this TCR beta chain was seen ten or more times. The target antigen is unknown. One entry per CDR3 protein, called by TCRdb with MiXCR from the reads. The top ten clones hold about 22% of a sample with tens of thousands of distinct CDR3 sequences, under 4.5% of them seen once. The source of the sample is a study of T cell repertoires in cytomegalovirus infection. Study-wide background: Signatures in public TCR beta sequences pointed to both CMV infection and matching HLA type. Broader study findings: HLA-C-restricted TCR beta clonotypes specific for CMV led the ex vivo response. Summed frequency of public TCR beta families distinguished CMV carriers with the relevant HLA.

CDR3 length: 14 residues. CDR1 and CDR2 (germline): SGHDT, YYEEEE. Trimming stripped 0 bases from V and 5 bases from J, with 9 bases between. The TCR sequence derives from a human donor in good health (CMV status not recorded). Some clones in this sample may be carry-over from other donors' samples. The sequencing input was PBMCs. The chain recombines TRBV5-6 with TRBJ2-1; no clear D. CDR3 coding DNA: TGTGCCAGCAGCTTGGCCAGCTACAACAATGAGCAGTTCTTC. Translation: CASSLASYNNEQFF.